The rows below give T cell receptor beta chains drawn from one sample of a study of Ad26.COV2.S vaccination and SARS-CoV-2 variants. The table came from immunoSEQ multiplex PCR; TCRdb's copy has only in-frame clones and leaves some out. The sample has approximately 480,000 clones; about 83% are singletons. Sequencing used peripheral blood, obtained in a trial of Ad26.COV2.S vaccine versus placebo. Receptor source: a person aged 18-65 years who received the Ad26.COV2.S COVID-19 vaccine or a placebo. CDR3s include the opening cysteine and the closing phenylalanine or tryptophan. D genes are given only for firm matches. Part of the rows lack a size; the others show once, few, many or a class for expanded clones.

J	D	size	V	DNA	CDR3
TRBJ1-2	.	.	TRBV6-5	TGTGCCAGCAGGCCCGCCGTGGGAGTCTATGGCTACACCTTC	CASRPAVGVYGYTF
TRBJ2-2	.	.	TRBV6-5	TGTGCCAGCTCAGAGCAGCCGAACACCGGGGAGCTGTTTTTT	CASSEQPNTGELFF
TRBJ2-2	.	.	TRBV15	TGTGCCACCGGGGCTGGTCTCCGGGGCACCGGGGAGCTGTTTTTT	CATGAGLRGTGELFF
TRBJ2-7	.	.	TRBV11-3	TGTGCCAGCAGCACCGGGCCCCCCTCCTACGAGCAGTACTTC	CASSTGPPSYEQYF
TRBJ2-3	TRBD2	.	TRBV27	TGTGCCAGCAGTTTTTATTCGGGGACTAGCCCCCAGGTTGATACGCAGTATTTT	CASSFYSGTSPQVDTQYF
TRBJ1-4	.	.	TRBV7-2	TGTGCCAGCAGCTTAGCCGGGGGGACTAATGAAAAACTGTTTTTT	CASSLAGGTNEKLFF
TRBJ2-7	TRBD2	.	TRBV7-9	TGTGCCAGCAGGCACGCGGGGGCGGGAGGGCCCGGCTACGAGCAGTACTTC	CASRHAGAGGPGYEQYF
TRBJ2-2	.	once	TRBV4-3	TGCGCCAGCAGCCAAGATCTTAACCCGCCCGGGGAGCTGTTTTTT	CASSQDLNPPGELFF
TRBJ2-5	TRBD2	.	TRBV9	TGTGCCAGCAGCGTAGATCCAGCGGGAGGTCGGAAAGAGACCCAGTACTTC	CASSVDPAGGRKETQYF
TRBJ2-7	TRBD1	.	TRBV12-3/TRBV12-4	TGTGCCAGCAGTTTATCAGGGACAGGGGTCCCGTACTTC	CASSLSGTGVPYF
TRBJ2-3	TRBD1	.	TRBV9	TGTGCCAGCAGCGCAGACAGGGGCACAGATACGCAGTATTTT	CASSADRGTDTQYF
TRBJ1-1	.	.	TRBV5-4	TGTGCCAGCAGCTTAGAACAGGTTGAAGCTTTCTTT	CASSLEQVEAFF
TRBJ2-1	TRBD2	.	TRBV29-1	TGCAGCGTTGGTGCTCGGGGCGGGACTAACAATGAGCAGTTCTTC	CSVGARGGTNNEQFF
TRBJ2-1	.	.	TRBV7-2	TGTGCCAGCAGCTTAGACAGGGTTTCCTACAATGAGCAGTTCTTC	CASSLDRVSYNEQFF
TRBJ1-1	.	.	TRBV2	TGTGCCAGCAGTGAGGGGGGGGAAGCTTTCTTT	CASSEGGEAFF
TRBJ1-6	TRBD1	.	TRBV30	TGTGCCTGGCGCGGACAGGGGGGATCACCCCTCCACTTT	CAWRGQGGSPLHF
TRBJ2-1	.	.	TRBV2	TGTGCCAGCAGTCCCGGGACCCAAGAGGGCGAGCAGTTCTTC	CASSPGTQEGEQFF
TRBJ1-3	.	.	TRBV7-9	TGTGCCAGCAGCTTAATTCGGGGGATAGTCGGAAACACCATATATTTT	CASSLIRGIVGNTIYF
TRBJ2-7	.	.	TRBV19	TGTGCCAGTAGTACAGACGCATGGGCCTACGAGCAGTACTTC	CASSTDAWAYEQYF
TRBJ2-1	.	.	TRBV20-1	TGCAGTGCTAGTCTCGGCCGTAAGGGGGATGAGCAGTTCTTC	CSASLGRKGDEQFF
TRBJ2-5	TRBD2	.	TRBV30	TGTGCCTGGAGTGTTGGGGTAGCGGGTGGACAAGAGACCCAGTACTTC	CAWSVGVAGGQETQYF
TRBJ1-4	.	.	TRBV6-1	TGTGCCAGCAGTGTCCCTACGGGAGGGGCTAATGAAAAACTGTTTTTT	CASSVPTGGANEKLFF
TRBJ2-1	.	.	TRBV4-3	TGCGCCAGCAGCCAAGATTCCCTACTCGCTAATGAGCAGTTCTTC	CASSQDSLLANEQFF
TRBJ1-2	.	few	TRBV5-1	TGCGCCAGCAGCTTGGCGGGGGGCGGCTATGGCTACACCTTC	CASSLAGGGYGYTF
TRBJ2-1	.	once	TRBV6-1	TGTGCCAGCAGTCAAGCCCTCGGGACAACTACAGGTAATGAGCAGTTCTTC	CASSQALGTTTGNEQFF
TRBJ2-2	.	.	TRBV6-6	TGTGCCAGCAGCCGAGGACAGACGAACACCGGGGAGCTGTTTTTT	CASSRGQTNTGELFF
TRBJ2-7	TRBD1	.	TRBV30	TGTGCCTGGAGAAGGACAGGGAGTACCTACGAGCAGTACTTC	CAWRRTGSTYEQYF
TRBJ1-2	.	.	TRBV12-3/TRBV12-4	TGTGCCAGCAGTTTACGGGGGGGTGGTGGCTACACCTTC	CASSLRGGGGYTF
TRBJ2-2	TRBD1	.	TRBV7-2	TGTGCCAGCAGCTTATTTCCAGGGGGACCCGGGGAGCTGTTTTTT	CASSLFPGGPGELFF
TRBJ2-1	.	once	TRBV14	TGTGCCAGCAGCCCTCGCGTTGGGGGATCGTCCTACAATGAGCAGTTCTTC	CASSPRVGGSSYNEQFF
TRBJ2-7	.	.	TRBV28	TGTGCCAGCAGTTCGGACGGCTACGAGCAGTACTTC	CASSSDGYEQYF
TRBJ2-7	.	.	TRBV27	TGTGCCAGCAGACAGAGCTTCCAGCGTGTAGACTACGAGCAGTACTTC	CASRQSFQRVDYEQYF
TRBJ1-1	.	.	TRBV7-3	TGTGCCAGCAGTCTGGAAGAGGGGGTACCTCACACTGAAGCTTTCTTT	CASSLEEGVPHTEAFF
TRBJ2-2	TRBD1	.	TRBV5-1	TGCGCCAGCAGCCCATGGGACAGCGGTGCCACCGGGGAGCTGTTTTTT	CASSPWDSGATGELFF
TRBJ2-7	TRBD1	.	TRBV4-2	TGTGCCAGCAGCCAATACAGGGGTTCAACCTACGAGCAGTACTTC	CASSQYRGSTYEQYF
TRBJ1-5	.	.	TRBV30	TGTGCCTGGACCAAACTCGGGGGCATTGATGTACAGCCCCAGCATTTT	CAWTKLGGIDVQPQHF
TRBJ2-1	TRBD2	once	TRBV6-5	TGTGCCAGCAGCCGAGGACTAGCGGGAGCTACTGAGCAGTTCTTC	CASSRGLAGATEQFF
TRBJ1-5	TRBD1	.	TRBV28	TGTGCCAGCAGTTCCGCGGACAGGGCGATATTGGAGCCCCAGCATTTT	CASSSADRAILEPQHF
TRBJ2-1	TRBD2	.	TRBV19	TGTGCCAGTTCGGAGCGGGGATACTACAATGAGCAGTTCTTC	CASSERGYYNEQFF
TRBJ2-5	.	.	TRBV12-3/TRBV12-4	TGTGCCAGCAGCTTGAGGCGGGAGACCCAGTACTTC	CASSLRRETQYF
TRBJ2-7	TRBD2	few	TRBV19	TGTGCCAGTAGTATGTCCGGACTAGCCTACGAGCAGTACTTC	CASSMSGLAYEQYF
TRBJ1-2	.	.	TRBV28	TGTGCCAGCAATCCTCAGGGTCCCTATGGCTACACCTTC	CASNPQGPYGYTF
TRBJ2-2	TRBD2	.	TRBV5-1	TGCGCCAGCACACGTCGGGCTAGCGGGAGTGATTGGATTTTTGCCGGGGAGCTGTTTTTT	CASTRRASGSDWIFAGELFF
TRBJ2-3	.	.	TRBV12-3/TRBV12-4	TGTGCCAGCAGTTTGGATACCATGGATACGCAGTATTTT	CASSLDTMDTQYF
TRBJ2-7	TRBD1	.	TRBV5-4	TGTGCCAGCAGCCGGGACAGGGCGGCCTACGAGCAGTACTTC	CASSRDRAAYEQYF
TRBJ2-2	.	once	TRBV4-1	TGCGCCAGCAGCCCCGTCCCGTGGGGCAGTGCGAACACCGGGGAGCTGTTTTTT	CASSPVPWGSANTGELFF
TRBJ1-2	TRBD1	.	TRBV28	TGTGCCAGCAGTTCCTCCGGGACAGGGAACTATGGCTACACCTTC	CASSSSGTGNYGYTF
TRBJ2-1	TRBD1	.	TRBV4-2	TGTGCCAGCAGCCAAGCAGGGGGATCCTACAATGAGCAGTTCTTC	CASSQAGGSYNEQFF
TRBJ2-3	.	.	TRBV9	TGTGCCAGCAGCGGCGTAGGACCAGATACGCAGTATTTT	CASSGVGPDTQYF
TRBJ2-3	TRBD1	.	TRBV28	TGTGCCAGCACCCAGGGGGCTAAGGCAGATACGCAGTATTTT	CASTQGAKADTQYF
TRBJ2-1	TRBD2	.	TRBV28	TGTGCCAGCAGGCTAGCGGGCATCGTACACGGGGAGCAGTTCTTC	CASRLAGIVHGEQFF
TRBJ1-1	.	.	TRBV14	TGTGCCAGCAGCCAAATTCGGGGGGTCGGAAGGGACACTGAAGCTTTCTTT	CASSQIRGVGRDTEAFF
TRBJ1-5	.	few	TRBV29-1	TGCAGCGTTGCATCAGGGACCAATCAGCCCCAGCATTTT	CSVASGTNQPQHF
TRBJ1-1	.	.	TRBV13	TGTGCCAGCAGCCCGCCGGAGGGTGGAAAAGCTTTCTTT	CASSPPEGGKAFF
TRBJ1-2	.	.	TRBV5-4	TGTGCCAGCACCCCGGGTCAGGGCAATGGCTACACCTTC	CASTPGQGNGYTF
TRBJ2-1	.	.	TRBV7-2	TGTGCCAGCAGCCCGCGGGGGCATGAGCAGTTCTTC	CASSPRGHEQFF
TRBJ1-1	.	.	TRBV19	TGTGCCAGTAGAAAACGGGACACCCCCGAAGCTTTCTTT	CASRKRDTPEAFF